Below, 15 T cell receptor beta chains from the same sample are listed, as sequenced in a study of blood T cells in healthy people across ages. A second about 7 to 11 cycle PCR used barcoded and J-beta primers. In TCRdb, the 5' RACE reads were re-called with MiXCR into one record per CDR3 protein. The sample yields 1.4 million to 1.5 million distinct CDR3 sequences, about 40% seen once. The material sequenced was blood. The source is a woman younger than 35 in good health.

The V and J genes are TRBV27 and TRBJ2-4, with 8 bases aligning to TRBD1. Germline lookup yields CDR1 MNHEY and CDR2 SMNVEV (reference sequence). Losses at the gene ends were 5 bases for V and 4 bases for J; bases not matched to a gene: 4. This CDR3 contains 14 residues. CDR3 DNA: TGTGCCAGCAGTACCCGGACAGGGAAAAACATTCAGTACTTC. It encodes CASSTRTGKNIQYF.

This chain connects TRBV6-5 to TRBJ2-7; 10 bases are a match to TRBD2. The V gene end was trimmed by 4 bases and the J gene end by 6 bases; junction bases not matched to a gene: 9. Per the germline V gene, CDR1 is MNHEY and CDR2 is SVGAGI. The CDR3 runs 15 residues. CDR3 residues: CASSSLSGGASEQYF. In DNA, the CDR3 is TGTGCCAGCAGTTCATTAAGCGGGGGGGCGAGCGAGCAGTACTTC.

The V and J genes are TRBV6-5 and TRBJ2-6; D could derive from TRBD1 or TRBD2 (5 bases each). The CDR3 totals 17 residues. Germline V gene lookup returns CDR1 MNHEY and CDR2 SVGAGI. With 0 bases removed from V and 0 bases from J, the gap between germline ends came to 9 bases. In DNA, the CDR3 is TGTGCCAGCAGTTACTCGGGACGGAGCTCTGGGGCCAACGTCCTGACTTTC. Residues: CASSYSGRSSGANVLTF.

The chain uses TRBV5-1 and TRBJ2-3; D unresolved. Germline lookup yields CDR1 SGHRS and CDR2 YFSETQ. Between the trimmed V and J ends, which lost 5 bases and 10 bases, there was a span of 14 bases. This CDR3 has 12 amino acids. The CDR3 nucleotides are TGCGCCAGCAGACCAGGTCAGTCGGCGCAGTATTTT. The encoded protein is CASRPGQSAQYF.

The rearrangement links TRBV4-1 to TRBJ1-1; 8 nucleotides agree with TRBD1. Germline CDR1 MGHRA, CDR2 YSYEKL. V dropped 4 bases and J dropped 0; count of bases not matched to a gene: 7. This CDR3 contains 16 residues. DNA for the CDR3: TGCGCCAGCAGCCGCGCAACAGGGGGGATGAACACTGAAGCTTTCTTT. This codes for CASSRATGGMNTEAFF.

This clonotype was found once. This sequence joins TRBV7-8 and TRBJ2-5; the match to TRBD1 covers 9 bases. With the DNA end fitting TRBJ2-7 better, the J assignment may be wrong. Germline loops: CDR1 SGHVS, CDR2 FQNEAQ. This CDR3 is 16 amino acids long. CDR3 in amino acids: CASSLLGQGLTYEQYF. The CDR3 DNA is TGTGCCAGCAGCTTACTGGGACAGGGTCTAACCTACGAGCAGTACTTC.

This chain connects TRBV4-2 to TRBJ2-1; TRBD2 aligns across 8 bases. Trimming removed 3 bases from V and 8 bases from J; junction bases left unmatched: 9. This CDR3 region has 15 residues. The germline V gene has CDR1 LGHNA and CDR2 YNFKEQ. The CDR3 region has the DNA TGTGCCAGCAGCCACCCCGGGACTAGTTTCTATGAGCAGTTCTTC. It encodes CASSHPGTSFYEQFF.

This clonotype occurred a few times. The chain's CDR3 is CASSQEFGGVGEQFF. Here the CDR3 DNA reads TGTGCCAGCAGCCAAGAATTCGGGGGGGTTGGGGAGCAGTTCTTC. The gene calls are TRBV4-2 and TRBJ2-1; the match to TRBD2 covers 8 bases. With 0 bases clipped from V and 10 bases from J, the junction kept 8 bases outside the gene matches. CDR3 size: 15 residues. CDR1 and CDR2 from the germline V gene are LGHNA and YNFKEQ.

This clonotype has just a few counts. In DNA form, the CDR3 reads TGCAGTGCTACCGGGCGAGAGACCCAGTACTTC. It is translated as CSATGRETQYF. The genes are TRBV20-1 and TRBJ2-5; no reliable D call. The germline V and J ends were trimmed by 4 bases and 4 bases, with 7 bases remaining between them. Germline V gene lookup returns CDR1 DFQATT and CDR2 SNEGSKA (reference sequence). The CDR3 has 11 amino acids.

The chain uses TRBV20-1 and TRBJ2-7, with 11 bases lining up with TRBD2. The CDR3 is 14 amino acids. Per germline, CDR1 DFQATT and CDR2 SNEGSKA (reference sequence). J lost 3 bases, V lost 5 bases, and 6 bases had no gene match. The CDR3 is CSAGLAGGDYEQYF. Here the CDR3 DNA reads TGCAGTGCTGGGCTAGCGGGAGGTGACTACGAGCAGTACTTC.

J is TRBJ2-3 and V is TRBV20-1; a possible D gene is TRBD2 (5 bases). V lost 3 bases and J 4 bases, leaving 11 bases between the germline ends. CDR1 and CDR2 (germline): DFQATT, SNEGSKA (reference sequence). CDR3 length equals 13 residues. CDR3 nucleotide sequence: TGCAGTGCTAGCGGGGAAGTCGCAGATACGCAGTATTTT. As protein: CSASGEVADTQYF.

This clonotype was found a few times. CDR3 in amino acids: CASSFRTGVSYEQYF. CDR3 sequence (DNA): TGCGCCAGCAGCTTTAGGACAGGGGTCTCCTACGAGCAGTACTTC. J is TRBJ2-7 and V is TRBV5-1; 9 bases line up with TRBD1. The V and J ends lost 2 bases and 0 bases, in that order; junction bases with no gene match: 3. The CDR3 runs 15 residues. In germline, CDR1 is SGHRS, CDR2 YFSETQ.

This clonotype was seen a handful of times. The gene calls are TRBV6-5 and TRBJ1-2, with D possibly TRBD1 on 5 matching bases. The CDR3 is 17 amino acids. CDR1 and CDR2 (germline): MNHEY, SVGAGI. Trimming took 0 bases from V and 3 from J, leaving 17 bases between them. As DNA, the CDR3 is TGTGCCAGCAGTTACTCATCAGGGACTATCTGGGACTATGGCTACACCTTC. Its translation is CASSYSSGTIWDYGYTF.

The sample holds a few counts of this clonotype. The gene calls are TRBV14 and TRBJ1-2; no reliable D call. Germline V CDR1 and CDR2: SGHDN, FVKESK. The CDR3 totals 12 residues. V was trimmed by 3 bases and J by 10 bases, leaving 12 bases between them. The DNA for the CDR3 is TGTGCCAGCAGCCAGAATAGGAGTGACTACACCTTC. Its protein is CASSQNRSDYTF. Using reference TRBV14 and TRBJ1-2 for the parts outside the CDR3, the full variable domain is EAGVTQFPSHSVIEKGQTVTLRCDPISGHDNLYWYRRVMGKEIKFLLHFVKESKQDESGMPNNRFLAERTGGTYSTLKVQPAELEDSGVYFCASSQNRSDYTFGSGTRLTVV.

This rearrangement joins TRBV24-1 to TRBJ1-1, with D tentatively TRBD1 (5 bases). The germline CDR1 and CDR2 sequences are KGHDR and SFDVKD. The CDR3 totals 17 residues. V was cut by 7 bases and J by 6 bases, with 26 bases left in between. CDR3 sequence reads: CATSPGVHRFSDAEAFF. DNA for the CDR3: TGTGCCACCAGCCCCGGGGTTCACAGGTTCTCAGACGCTGAAGCTTTCTTT.